This is a list of T cell receptor beta chains from one sample in a study of T cell repertoires in cytomegalovirus infection. These receptors are not linked to any known antigen. TCRdb processed the reads anew with MiXCR; each CDR3 protein has one entry. Of 750,000 to 950,000 distinct CDR3 sequences listed, 25% to 30% were seen once; the top ten hold about 12%. The sequencing used cultured CD8+ T cells from PBMCs, collected from culture after CMV antigen stimulation. The origin of the receptors is a human donor in good health (CMV status not recorded). Some clones in this sample may be carry-over from other donors' samples. Each CDR3 is given without its conserved first and last residue.

v_gene	j_gene	CDR3aa
TRBV7-9	TRBJ2-3	ASSHRVPHIDTQY
TRBV28	TRBJ2-3	ASSLSTSGTRTDTQY
TRBV28	TRBJ2-2	ASSITGSGELF
TRBV7-2	TRBJ2-4	ASSPGQGNLKNIQY
TRBV7-8	TRBJ1-1	ASSLGLGTNTEAF
TRBV5-1	TRBJ1-6	ASSLAVTENSPLH
TRBV6-5	TRBJ1-1	ASSRQGVYTEAF
TRBV19	TRBJ1-1	ASSIPGNTEAF
TRBV12-5	TRBJ2-5	ASGLQQKTKETQY
TRBV6-5	TRBJ1-1	ASSYGPTANTEAF
TRBV4-1	TRBJ2-2	ASSQEPGGLVGELF
TRBV7-6	TRBJ2-1	ASSLRTGGNNEQF
TRBV6-1	TRBJ2-5	ASSDLGTGIQETQY
TRBV7-9	TRBJ2-5	ASSLKRSPYQETQY
TRBV5-5	TRBJ1-1	ASSSKWRGDTEAF
TRBV12-3/TRBV12-4	TRBJ2-7	ASSPTFYEQY
TRBV20-1	TRBJ1-2	SARDGQNINYGYT
TRBV7-9	TRBJ2-6	ASSPSSRSLSGANVLT
TRBV12-3/TRBV12-4	TRBJ2-5	ASSLLGSRGLPGETQY
TRBV25-1	TRBJ1-1	ASSEQVGTGNTEAF
TRBV7-8	TRBJ1-1	ASSAAGINEAF
TRBV7-6	TRBJ2-7	ASSLEDRGRFEQY
TRBV12-3/TRBV12-4	TRBJ2-1	ASSRNWVSYNEQF
TRBV4-1	TRBJ1-2	ASSQNRIANYGYT
TRBV7-9	TRBJ1-2	ASSLVTAGTAYGYT
TRBV27	TRBJ2-1	ASSSTGWGNEQF
TRBV10-3	TRBJ2-5	AISERVAGETQY
TRBV4-3	TRBJ2-3	ASSQDGGRRSTDTQY
TRBV6-5	TRBJ1-2	ASSYRRQGRGGYT
TRBV5-6	TRBJ2-1	ASSLYGGANEQF
TRBV6-6	TRBJ1-6	ASSPTGPEWNSPLH
TRBV6-1	TRBJ2-1	ASSETQVFGNEQF
TRBV12-3/TRBV12-4	TRBJ2-2	ASSSGDLAMGELF
TRBV2	TRBJ2-1	ASRRDFLTHDEQF
TRBV19	TRBJ1-3	ASTIDTYSGNTIY
TRBV6-5	TRBJ2-5	ASSRGYPYQETQY
TRBV6-6	TRBJ1-5	ASSHDRVQPQH
TRBV7-9	TRBJ1-2	ASSTTGDDYGYT
TRBV7-6	TRBJ1-1	ASSAKTGGYTEAF
TRBV4-1	TRBJ2-5	ASSPTYPGVATEETQY
TRBV2	TRBJ2-5	ASSRLAGEQETQY
TRBV5-1	TRBJ2-7	ASSTSGTGASYEQY
TRBV19	TRBJ1-1	ASSTYRERNTEAF
TRBV15	TRBJ2-3	ATSISSGDTQY
TRBV20-1	TRBJ2-7	SASGGDAYEQY